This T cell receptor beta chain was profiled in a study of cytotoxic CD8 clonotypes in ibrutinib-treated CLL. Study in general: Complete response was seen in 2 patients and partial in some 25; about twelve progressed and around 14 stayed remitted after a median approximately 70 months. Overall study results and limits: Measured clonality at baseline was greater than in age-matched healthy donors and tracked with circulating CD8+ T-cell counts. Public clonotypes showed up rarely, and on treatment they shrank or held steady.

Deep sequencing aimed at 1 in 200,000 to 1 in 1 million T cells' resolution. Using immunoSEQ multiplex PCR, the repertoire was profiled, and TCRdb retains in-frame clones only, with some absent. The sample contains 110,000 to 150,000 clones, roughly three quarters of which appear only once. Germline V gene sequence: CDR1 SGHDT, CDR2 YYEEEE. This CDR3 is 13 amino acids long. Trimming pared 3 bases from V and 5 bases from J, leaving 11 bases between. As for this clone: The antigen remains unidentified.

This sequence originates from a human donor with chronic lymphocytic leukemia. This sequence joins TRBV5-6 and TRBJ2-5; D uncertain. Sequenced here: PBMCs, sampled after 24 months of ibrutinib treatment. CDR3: CASSSGPLETQYF. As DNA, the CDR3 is TGTGCCAGCAGCTCCGGACCTTTGGAGACCCAGTACTTC.